The 17 T cell receptor beta chains below all came from one sample that was sequenced in a study of cytomegalovirus exposure and HLA in healthy donors. The PCR contained 60 Vbeta and 13 Jbeta primers. Sequenced by immunoSEQ multiplex PCR; TCRdb stores in-frame clones only, minus some. The data contain approximately 140,000 clones, about 64% of them singletons. Sequencing was done on a sample of PBMCs. The receptors shown here come from a woman aged 55-70 years in good health and CMV-seropositive.

This chain links TRBV11-2 with TRBJ2-7, with 10 bases lining up with TRBD2. Germline lookup yields CDR1 SGHAT and CDR2 FQNNGV. With 0 bases clipped from V and 7 bases from J, the junction kept 6 bases outside the gene matches. CDR3 length: 15 residues. The DNA for the CDR3 is TGTGCCAGCAGCTTAGAAACTAGCGGGGATCGGGAGCAGTACTTC. It is translated as CASSLETSGDREQYF.

The chain links TRBV19 to TRBJ2-5; TRBD2 agrees at 9 bases. Near its end, the DNA agrees better with TRBJ2-7, so the J call may be wrong. The germline gives CDR1 LNHDA, CDR2 SQIVND (reference sequence). The CDR3 has 15 residues. CDR3 amino acids: CASSMKTSGSYEQYF. CDR3 in DNA: TGTGCCAGTAGTATGAAGACTAGCGGATCCTACGAGCAGTACTTC.

This sequence joins TRBV7-9 and TRBJ1-5, with D uncertain. The CDR3 has 13 residues. The V gene lost 5 bases and the J gene lost 3 bases, with 8 bases spanning the gap. Germline CDR1 is SEHNR and CDR2 is FQNEAQ (reference sequence). The CDR3 here is CASSHSFNQPQHF. In DNA form, the CDR3 reads TGTGCCAGCAGCCACTCATTCAATCAGCCCCAGCATTTT.

This clone was found a few times. The chain uses TRBV6-5 and TRBJ1-2; D remains unclear. This CDR3 is built from 14 residues. The germline V and J ends were trimmed by 2 bases and 3 bases, with 10 bases remaining between them. Germline V gene data show CDR1 as MNHEY and CDR2 as SVGAGI. The CDR3 sequence is CASSYGSRYYGYTF. The CDR3 nucleotides are TGTGCCAGCAGTTACGGTAGTCGGTACTATGGCTACACCTTC.

This clone was seen a few times. This CDR3 reads CASSYVGTGVNTEAFF. Written as DNA, the CDR3 is TGTGCCAGCAGTTACGTTGGGACAGGGGTGAACACTGAAGCTTTCTTT. The rearrangement joins TRBV6-5 to TRBJ1-1; TRBD1 aligns across 10 bases. The CDR3 runs 16 residues. The V and J ends lost 2 bases and 0 bases, in that order; junction bases with no gene match: 3. The germline V gene has CDR1 MNHEY and CDR2 SVGAGI.

The chain combines TRBV6-5 with TRBJ2-1, with 11 bases matching TRBD2. V was pared by 5 bases and J by 10 bases, with 4 bases of the junction left unmatched. This CDR3 has 13 residues. Germline V CDR1 and CDR2: MNHEY, SVGAGI. The CDR3 here is CASSRTSGREQFF. In DNA form, the CDR3 reads TGTGCCAGCAGTCGGACTAGCGGGCGCGAGCAGTTCTTC.

J is TRBJ1-1 and V is TRBV28; D gene ambiguous. The length of the CDR3 is 13 residues. From germline, CDR1 is MDHEN and CDR2 SYDVKM. Trimming took 7 bases from V and 1 from J, leaving 10 bases between them. CDR3 sequence reads: CASTEGANTEAFF. CDR3 in DNA: TGTGCCAGCACGGAGGGAGCGAACACTGAAGCTTTCTTT.

CDR3: CASSNRDYPYNEQFF. CDR3 nucleotides: TGTGCCAGCAGCAATCGGGACTATCCCTACAATGAGCAGTTCTTC. The gene calls are TRBV9 and TRBJ2-1, with 7 bases aligning to TRBD2. There are 15 residues in the CDR3. V lost 4 bases, J lost 2 bases, and 6 bases stayed unmatched. Germline V lookup: CDR1 SGDLS, CDR2 YYNGEE.

The rearrangement uses TRBV15 and TRBJ2-7; D not certain. Trimming left V 0 bases short and J 3 bases short, with 6 bases between. Germline assignment: CDR1 LNHNV and CDR2 YYDKDF (reference sequence). The CDR3 length is 13 residues. CDR3 amino acids: CATSRDKSYEQYF. CDR3 bases: TGTGCCACCAGCAGAGATAAGAGCTACGAGCAGTACTTC.

The chain has TRBV30 and TRBJ2-1; 9 nucleotides line up with TRBD2. The CDR3 has 16 amino acids. The trim removed 3 bases at V and 8 bases at J, leaving 14 bases unmatched. Germline V gene data show CDR1 as GTSNPN and CDR2 as SVGIG (reference sequence). CDR3 coding DNA: TGTGCCTGGAGCCCCGAACGAGCGGGAGGAATCTATGAGCAGTTCTTC. It codes for CAWSPERAGGIYEQFF.

The chain is built from TRBV10-2 and TRBJ1-5; TRBD1 agrees at 10 bases. The ends lost 2 bases at V and 1 base at J; junction bases unmatched: 2. The CDR3 contains 16 residues. Germline CDR1 and CDR2: WSHSY and SAAADI. The CDR3 sequence: CASSEADRGSNQPQHF. CDR3 nucleotide sequence: TGCGCCAGCAGTGAGGCGGACAGGGGGAGCAATCAGCCCCAGCATTTT.

This clone was counted only a few times. The J gene is TRBJ2-1, the V gene TRBV7-3, with D perhaps TRBD2 (6 bases). This CDR3 has 16 residues. Between the trimmed V and J ends, which lost 1 base and 2 bases, there was a span of 12 bases. Germline lookup yields CDR1 SGHTA and CDR2 FQGTGA. In nucleotides, the CDR3 is TGTGCCAGCAGCTTAAAGGAGCGGGCCCCCTACAATGAGCAGTTCTTC. This codes for CASSLKERAPYNEQFF.

A word on this clone: This likely reflects a read error, since a far larger clone is one base away. This CDR3 reads CASSSCPGTGGTLNYGYTF. The CDR3 DNA sequence: TGTGCCAGCAGCTCCTGCCCCGGGACAGGGGGCACCCTTAACTATGGCTACACCTTC. This rearrangement joins TRBV7-9 to TRBJ1-2; 12 positions match TRBD1. Germline CDR1 reads SEHNR; CDR2 reads FQNEAQ (reference sequence). J lost 1 base, V lost 4 bases, and 13 bases had no gene match. The CDR3 spans 19 residues.

V and J are TRBV9 and TRBJ2-5; 8 bases agree with TRBD2. The CDR3 runs to 16 residues. Trimming removed 4 bases from V and 1 base from J; junction bases left unmatched: 9. CDR1 and CDR2 (germline): SGDLS, YYNGEE. CDR3 nucleotide sequence: TGTGCCAGCAGCCCGGGGGCTAGCGGGTTCCAAGAGACCCAGTACTTC. This gives the protein CASSPGASGFQETQYF.

This chain joins TRBV21-1 and TRBJ2-7; the DNA was not compared with TRBD2, the D call given in the table. TRBV21-1 is an annotated pseudogene. The CDR3 contains 19 residues. The CDR3 loop is CASSKDTMLLAGDTYEQYF. CDR3 in DNA: TGTGCCAGCAGCAAAGATACAATGTTGCTAGCGGGTGACACCTACGAGCAGTACTTC.

The rearrangement joins TRBV5-1 to TRBJ2-1; the D gene is possibly TRBD2 (5 bases). V shed 3 bases and J shed 0 bases, with 10 bases lying between them. This CDR3 region has 15 residues. CDR1 and CDR2 from the germline V gene are SGHRS and YFSETQ. The CDR3 is CASSYERSSYNEQFF. The CDR3 DNA sequence: TGCGCCAGCAGCTATGAGCGGAGCTCCTACAATGAGCAGTTCTTC.

The J gene is TRBJ2-7, the V gene TRBV7-8; 7 bases fit TRBD1. V was pared by 5 bases and J by 2 bases, with 9 bases of the junction left unmatched. This CDR3 is built from 15 residues. Germline V gene sequence: CDR1 SGHVS, CDR2 FQNEAQ. The DNA for the CDR3 is TGTGCCAGCAGCCCGGACAGGCCAGGGGCCTACGAGCAGTACTTC. Amino acids: CASSPDRPGAYEQYF.